The 21 T cell receptor beta chains presented below share a single source sample, sequenced in a study of blood T cells in healthy people across ages. Primers used in a second PCR of roughly 6 to 12 cycles were a sample-barcoded 5' primer and a J-beta primer mix. TCRdb used MiXCR to reprocess the 5' RACE reads, holding one entry per CDR3 protein. The table has around 520,000 distinct CDR3 sequences, about 28% seen once. These data also formed part of another study, on T cells of mothers and their children.

Sample: blood. All receptors come from a boy under 10 years old in good health.

CDR3 residues: CASSPLPPSSYNEQFF. The CDR3 DNA follows: TGTGCCAGCAGCCCCCTTCCCCCAAGCTCCTACAATGAGCAGTTCTTC. The chain uses TRBV5-5 and TRBJ2-1; D unclear. The V gene lost 4 bases and the J gene lost 0 bases, with 14 bases spanning the gap. The CDR3 sequence is 16 residues long. Germline-derived CDR1 and CDR2 are SGHKS and YYEKEE (reference sequence).

The rearrangement links TRBV20-1 to TRBJ1-2; 8 bases agree with TRBD1. Germline CDR1 is DFQATT and CDR2 is SNEGSKA (reference sequence). J gave up 8 bases and V 0 bases, and 11 bases lay outside the gene matches. This CDR3 has 15 residues. CDR3 region: CSARDPGGLVEGYTF. The CDR3 DNA reads TGCAGTGCTAGAGACCCAGGGGGCTTGGTAGAGGGCTACACCTTC.

This clonotype was observed a handful of times. The V gene is TRBV20-1, the J gene TRBJ2-1, with 12 bases lining up with TRBD2. V trimming: 0 bases; J trimming: 7 bases; junction bases outside the gene matches: 13. CDR3 length: 18 residues. In germline, CDR1 is DFQATT, CDR2 SNEGSKA (reference sequence). The CDR3 is CSARDLSSGRAVGNEQFF. CDR3 bases: TGCAGTGCTAGAGATCTTTCTAGCGGGAGGGCCGTAGGTAATGAGCAGTTCTTC.

The CDR3 reads CASSQDQGLIGELFF. DNA of the CDR3: TGCGCCAGCAGCCAAGATCAGGGGTTGATCGGGGAGCTGTTTTTT. The chain combines TRBV4-3 with TRBJ2-2, with a tentative D call TRBD1 (6 bases). Trimming left V 0 bases short and J 7 bases short, with 12 bases between. Germline V gene sequence: CDR1 LGHNA, CDR2 YSLEER. This CDR3 comprises 15 residues.

This clonotype appeared once. J is TRBJ1-2 and V is TRBV7-9, with unresolved D. The CDR3 spans 16 residues. Germline-derived CDR1 and CDR2 are SEHNR and FQNEAQ (reference sequence). The V gene lost 1 base and the J gene lost 3 bases, with 15 bases spanning the gap. DNA for the CDR3: TGTGCCAGCAGCTTAGAGGCAGGCCGCGGAGACTATGGCTACACCTTC. Protein: CASSLEAGRGDYGYTF.

In its sample, this clonotype was seen a few times. This chain links TRBV11-3 with TRBJ2-3; D not resolved. CDR3 length: 13 residues. Trimming cost V 2 bases and J 2 bases, with 5 bases left between them. Germline CDR1 reads SGHNT; CDR2 reads YENEEA. The CDR3 bases are TGTGCCAGCAGCTTAAATCCCACAGATACGCAGTATTTT. Translation gives CASSLNPTDTQYF. The whole variable domain, remainder taken from reference TRBV11-3 and TRBJ2-3, is EAGVVQSPRYKIIEKKQPVAFWCNPISGHNTLYWYLQNLGQGPELLIRYENEEAVDDSQLPKDRFSAERLKGVDSTLKIQPAELGDSAVYLCASSLNPTDTQYFGPGTRLTVL.

The chain joins TRBV29-1 to TRBJ2-3; 10 bases match TRBD2. CDR1 and CDR2 from the germline V gene are SQVTM and ANQGSEA. The J segment lost 0 bases and the V segment lost 7 bases, leaving 4 bases of the junction unmatched. The CDR3 is 14 amino acids. The CDR3 DNA follows: TGCAGCGACAGGACTAGCGGAAGCACAGATACGCAGTATTTT. It yields the protein CSDRTSGSTDTQYF.

The chain joins TRBV5-1 to TRBJ2-3; 9 positions match TRBD1. The trim removed 6 bases at V and 5 bases at J, leaving 10 bases unmatched. The CDR3 extends over 15 amino acids. Germline CDR1 is SGHRS and CDR2 is YFSETQ. The CDR3 DNA reads TGCGCCAGCACCCTTACGGGACAGGGACGAGATACGCAGTATTTT. This gives the protein CASTLTGQGRDTQYF.

In its sample, this clonotype was seen many times. CDR3 loop: CSASPVAEGTDTQYF. For the CDR3, the DNA is TGCAGTGCTTCCCCCGTAGCGGAAGGCACAGATACGCAGTATTTT. The rearrangement joins TRBV20-1 to TRBJ2-3, with a possible D match to TRBD2 (6 bases). The CDR3 is 15 residues long. The V end lost 5 bases, the J end lost 1 base, and 16 bases lay between the germline ends. CDR1 DFQATT and CDR2 SNEGSKA come from the germline V gene (reference sequence).

The chain combines TRBV7-2 with TRBJ2-1, with a possible D match to TRBD2 (5 bases). The CDR3 length is 14 residues. Germline CDR1 SGHTA, CDR2 FQGNSA. The germline V and J ends were trimmed by 1 base and 3 bases, with 7 bases remaining between them. In DNA, the CDR3 is TGTGCCAGCAGCTTAGTACTAGACTACAATGAGCAGTTCTTC. Translation gives CASSLVLDYNEQFF.

This clonotype came up many times. The chain employs TRBV7-2 and TRBJ2-6; 12 bases agree with TRBD2. V trimming: 5 bases; J trimming: 2 bases; junction bases outside the gene matches: 7. Germline CDR1 reads SGHTA; CDR2 reads FQGNSA. CDR3 length: 18 residues. CDR3 protein: CASSPGTSGYPGANVLTF. For the CDR3, the DNA is TGTGCCAGCAGCCCAGGGACTAGCGGGTATCCTGGGGCCAACGTCCTGACTTTC. The whole variable domain, filled in from reference TRBV7-2 and TRBJ2-6, reads GAGVSQSPSNKVTEKGKDVELRCDPISGHTALYWYRQSLGQGLEFLIYFQGNSAPDKSGLPSDRFSAERTGGSVSTLTIQRTQQEDSAVYLCASSPGTSGYPGANVLTFGAGSRLTVL.

This clonotype has more than one count but fewer than ten. This sequence joins TRBV6-2 or TRBV6-3 and TRBJ2-3; D is unclear. The CDR3 consists of 12 residues. Germline V gene lookup returns CDR1 MNHEY and CDR2 SVGEGT. V lost 0 bases to trimming and J lost 4 bases, with 2 bases between them. CDR3 bases: TGTGCCAGCAGTTACTCTTCAGATACGCAGTATTTT. Residues: CASSYSSDTQYF.

This clonotype was seen only a few times. The chain employs TRBV5-1 and TRBJ2-5; 12 nucleotides match TRBD2. Per the germline V gene, CDR1 is SGHRS and CDR2 is YFSETQ. CDR3 length: 15 residues. After removal of 4 bases from V and 3 bases from J, the junction contained 4 bases not matched to a gene. CDR3 region: CASSERTSGEETQYF. The CDR3 DNA reads TGCGCCAGCAGCGAAAGGACTAGCGGGGAAGAGACCCAGTACTTC.

This chain joins TRBV20-1 and TRBJ2-5, with D perhaps TRBD2 (6 bases). The tail of the sequence fits TRBJ2-7 better, so the J call may be wrong. Germline CDR1 DFQATT, CDR2 SNEGSKA (reference sequence). The CDR3 runs 13 residues. The CDR3 region has the DNA TGCAGTGCTAAAGGACTGGGGGGCTACGAGCAGTACTTC. Translated: CSAKGLGGYEQYF.

This chain uses TRBV27 with TRBJ2-3; perhaps TRBD2 as D (7 bases). Germline assignment: CDR1 MNHEY and CDR2 SMNVEV (reference sequence). This CDR3 spans 16 amino acids. Trimming took 2 bases from V and 1 from J, leaving 13 bases between them. The CDR3 bases are TGTGCCAGCAGTTTAGGGCGGGGGCGGCGCACAGATACGCAGTATTTT. Translated: CASSLGRGRRTDTQYF.

CDR3 sequence (DNA): TGTGCCAGCAGTTTCGGGAGAGATACGCAGTATTTT. Residues: CASSFGRDTQYF. The chain employs TRBV12-3 or TRBV12-4 and TRBJ2-3, with D maybe TRBD2 (6 bases). This CDR3 is 12 amino acids long. The ends were cut back, 3 bases at V and 5 bases at J, with 6 bases in the middle.

A few counts support this clonotype. The chain combines TRBV15 with TRBJ2-1, with 11 bases identical to TRBD2. The CDR3 has 16 amino acids. Trimming took 8 bases from V and 1 from J; bases not matched to a gene: 7. In germline, CDR1 is LNHNV, CDR2 YYDKDF (reference sequence). In nucleotides, the CDR3 is TGTGCCACCGGTAGCGGGAGGGTCGGATCCTACAATGAGCAGTTCTTC. As protein: CATGSGRVGSYNEQFF.

This clonotype occurred once. The rearrangement links TRBV27 to TRBJ2-1; TRBD1 agrees at 7 bases. The J call is doubtful: the DNA matches TRBJ2-7 better. CDR3 length equals 14 residues. The germline CDR1 and CDR2 sequences are MNHEY and SMNVEV (reference sequence). This chain's CDR3 is CASKGQASMEEQYF. The DNA for the CDR3 is TGTGCCAGCAAAGGACAGGCCTCTATGGAAGAGCAGTACTTC.

This clonotype was seen a handful of times. The conserved phenylalanine or tryptophan normally closing the CDR3 is absent here, so this likely arose from a read error. V and J are TRBV7-9 and TRBJ1-2; perhaps TRBD1 as D (5 bases). This CDR3 has 14 amino acids. CDR1 is SEHNR, CDR2 FQNEAQ, per germline (reference sequence). Trimming removed 3 bases at V and 4 bases at J, with 12 bases between. The CDR3, as DNA: TGTGCCAGCAGCTTCAGGGACCTACCCTATGGCTACACCCTC. Its protein is CASSFRDLPYGYTL.

In its sample, this clonotype was seen many times. This chain joins TRBV29-1 and TRBJ2-7; either TRBD1 or TRBD2 may supply D (6 bases each). The CDR3 contains 13 residues. V lost 4 bases to trimming and J lost 2 bases, with 12 bases between them. From germline, CDR1 is SQVTM and CDR2 ANQGSEA. In nucleotides, the CDR3 is TGCAGCGTTGTAAGGGGGGACACCTACGAGCAGTACTTC. Residues: CSVVRGDTYEQYF.

This clonotype was seen a few times. The J gene is TRBJ2-7, the V gene TRBV5-1; possibly TRBD2 for D (5 bases). V lost 5 bases and J lost 6, with 15 bases in between. Germline V gene data show CDR1 as SGHRS and CDR2 as YFSETQ. The CDR3 extends over 13 amino acids. The CDR3 is CASSIEEVGEQYF. CDR3 DNA: TGCGCCAGCAGTATTGAGGAGGTCGGCGAGCAGTACTTC.